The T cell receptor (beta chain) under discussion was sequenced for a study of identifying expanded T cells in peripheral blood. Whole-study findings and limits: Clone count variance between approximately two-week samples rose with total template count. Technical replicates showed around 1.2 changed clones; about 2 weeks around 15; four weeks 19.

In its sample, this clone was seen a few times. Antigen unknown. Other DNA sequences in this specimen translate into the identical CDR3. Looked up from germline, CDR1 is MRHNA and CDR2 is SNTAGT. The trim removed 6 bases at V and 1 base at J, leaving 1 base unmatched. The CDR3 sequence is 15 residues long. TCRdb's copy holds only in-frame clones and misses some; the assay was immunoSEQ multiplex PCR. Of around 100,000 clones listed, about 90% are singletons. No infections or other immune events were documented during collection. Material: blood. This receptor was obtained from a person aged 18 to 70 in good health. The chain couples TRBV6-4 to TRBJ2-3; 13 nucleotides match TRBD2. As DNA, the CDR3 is TGTGCCAGCAGCGGGACTAGCGGGGGCACAGATACGCAGTATTTT. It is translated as CASSGTSGGTDTQYF.